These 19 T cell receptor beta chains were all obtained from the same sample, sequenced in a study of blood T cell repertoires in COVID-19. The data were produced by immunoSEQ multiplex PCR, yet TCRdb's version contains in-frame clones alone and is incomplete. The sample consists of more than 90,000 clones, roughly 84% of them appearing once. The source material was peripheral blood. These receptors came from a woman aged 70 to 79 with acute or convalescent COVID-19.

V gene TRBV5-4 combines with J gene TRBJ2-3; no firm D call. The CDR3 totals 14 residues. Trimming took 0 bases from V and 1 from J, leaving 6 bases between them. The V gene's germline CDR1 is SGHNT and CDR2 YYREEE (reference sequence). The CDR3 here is CASSLGLGTDTQYF. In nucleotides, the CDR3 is TGTGCCAGCAGCTTGGGGCTTGGCACAGATACGCAGTATTTT.

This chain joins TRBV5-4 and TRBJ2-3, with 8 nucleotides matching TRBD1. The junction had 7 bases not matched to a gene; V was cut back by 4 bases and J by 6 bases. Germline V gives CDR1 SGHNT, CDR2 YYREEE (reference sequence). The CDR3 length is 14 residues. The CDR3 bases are TGTGCCAGCAGCACCCCGGACAGGGCGGATACGCAGTATTTT. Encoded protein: CASSTPDRADTQYF.

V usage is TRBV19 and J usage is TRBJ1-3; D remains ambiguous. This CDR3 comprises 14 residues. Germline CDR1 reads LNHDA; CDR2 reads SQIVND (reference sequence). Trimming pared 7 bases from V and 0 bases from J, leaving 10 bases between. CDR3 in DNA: TGTGCCAGTAAGAGAGGGCGCTCTGGAAACACCATATATTTT. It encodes CASKRGRSGNTIYF.

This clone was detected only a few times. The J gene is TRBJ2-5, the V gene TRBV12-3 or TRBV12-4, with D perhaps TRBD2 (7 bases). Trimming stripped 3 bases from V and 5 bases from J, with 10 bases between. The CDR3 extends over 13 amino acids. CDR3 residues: CASSLRGGETQYF. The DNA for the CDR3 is TGTGCCAGCAGTTTGAGGGGGGGGGAGACCCAGTACTTC.

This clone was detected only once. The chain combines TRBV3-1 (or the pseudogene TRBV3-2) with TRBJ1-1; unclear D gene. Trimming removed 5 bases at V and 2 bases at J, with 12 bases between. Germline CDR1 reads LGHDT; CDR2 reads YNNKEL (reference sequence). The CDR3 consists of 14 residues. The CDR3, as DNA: TGTGCCAGCAGCGGACGGGCGGGAAACACTGAAGCTTTCTTT. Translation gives CASSGRAGNTEAFF.

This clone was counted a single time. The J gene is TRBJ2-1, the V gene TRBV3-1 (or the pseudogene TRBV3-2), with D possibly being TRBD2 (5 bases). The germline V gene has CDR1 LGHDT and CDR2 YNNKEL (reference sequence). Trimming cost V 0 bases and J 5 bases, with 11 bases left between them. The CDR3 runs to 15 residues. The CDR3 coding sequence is TGTGCCAGCAGCCAAGAGTCGCGGGTCAACAATGAGCAGTTCTTC. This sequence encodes CASSQESRVNNEQFF.

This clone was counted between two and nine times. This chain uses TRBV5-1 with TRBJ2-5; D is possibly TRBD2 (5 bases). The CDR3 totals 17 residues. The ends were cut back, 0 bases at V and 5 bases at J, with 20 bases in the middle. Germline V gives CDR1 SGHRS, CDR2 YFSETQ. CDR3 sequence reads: CASSLGVVDGRGETQYF. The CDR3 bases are TGCGCCAGCAGCTTGGGCGTCGTCGATGGGAGAGGGGAGACCCAGTACTTC.

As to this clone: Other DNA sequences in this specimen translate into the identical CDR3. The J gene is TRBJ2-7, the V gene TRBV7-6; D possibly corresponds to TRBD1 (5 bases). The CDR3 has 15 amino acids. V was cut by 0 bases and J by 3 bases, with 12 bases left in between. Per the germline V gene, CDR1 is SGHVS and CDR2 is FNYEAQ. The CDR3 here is CASSLAQGKVYEQYF. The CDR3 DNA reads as TGTGCCAGCAGCTTAGCGCAGGGCAAAGTCTACGAGCAGTACTTC.

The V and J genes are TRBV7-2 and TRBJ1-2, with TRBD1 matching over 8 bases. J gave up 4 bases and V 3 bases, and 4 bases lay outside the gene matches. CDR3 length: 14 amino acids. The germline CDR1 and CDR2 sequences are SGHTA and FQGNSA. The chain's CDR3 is CASSFGQGIYGYTF. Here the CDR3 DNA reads TGTGCCAGCAGCTTTGGACAGGGCATCTATGGCTACACCTTC.

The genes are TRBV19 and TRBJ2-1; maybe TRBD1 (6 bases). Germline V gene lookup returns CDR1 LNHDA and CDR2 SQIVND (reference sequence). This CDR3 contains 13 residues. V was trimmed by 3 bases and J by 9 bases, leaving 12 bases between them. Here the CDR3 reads CASSMFRGGEQFF. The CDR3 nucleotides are TGTGCCAGTAGTATGTTCAGGGGTGGTGAGCAGTTCTTC.

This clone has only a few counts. The CDR3 bases are TGTGCCAGCAGCCCTCGGACAGGGAATACTTATGGCTACACCTTC. Protein: CASSPRTGNTYGYTF. This rearrangement joins TRBV3-1 (or the pseudogene TRBV3-2) to TRBJ1-2; 8 bases agree with TRBD1. The CDR3 totals 15 residues. The J segment lost 5 bases and the V segment lost 4 bases, leaving 9 bases of the junction unmatched. Germline loops: CDR1 LGHDT, CDR2 YNNKEL (reference sequence).

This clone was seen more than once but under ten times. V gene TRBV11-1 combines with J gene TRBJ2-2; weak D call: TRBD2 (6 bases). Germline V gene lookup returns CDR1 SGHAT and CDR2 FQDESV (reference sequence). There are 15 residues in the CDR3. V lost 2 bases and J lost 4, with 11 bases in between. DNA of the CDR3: TGTGCCAGCAGCTTAAGTTTCGGGGGCACCGGGGAGCTGTTTTTT. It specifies CASSLSFGGTGELFF.

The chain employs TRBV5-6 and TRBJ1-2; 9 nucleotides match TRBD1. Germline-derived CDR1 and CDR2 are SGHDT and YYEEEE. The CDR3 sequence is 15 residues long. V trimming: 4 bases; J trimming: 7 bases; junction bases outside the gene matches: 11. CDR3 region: CASSPNYRGQGGYTF. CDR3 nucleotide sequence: TGTGCCAGCAGCCCCAACTACAGGGGGCAGGGTGGCTACACCTTC.

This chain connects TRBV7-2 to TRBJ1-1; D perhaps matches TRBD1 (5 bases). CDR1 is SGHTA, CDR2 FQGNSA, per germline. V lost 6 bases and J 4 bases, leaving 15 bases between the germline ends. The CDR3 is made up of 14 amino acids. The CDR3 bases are TGTGCCAGCAGTGAAGTTATAGGGGTCACTGAAGCTTTCTTT. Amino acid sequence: CASSEVIGVTEAFF.

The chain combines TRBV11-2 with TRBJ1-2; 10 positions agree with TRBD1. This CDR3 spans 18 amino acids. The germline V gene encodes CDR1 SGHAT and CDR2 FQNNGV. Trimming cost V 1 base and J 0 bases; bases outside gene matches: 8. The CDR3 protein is CASSLALGTGAANYGYTF. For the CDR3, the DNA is TGTGCCAGCAGCTTAGCTCTCGGGACAGGGGCAGCTAACTATGGCTACACCTTC.

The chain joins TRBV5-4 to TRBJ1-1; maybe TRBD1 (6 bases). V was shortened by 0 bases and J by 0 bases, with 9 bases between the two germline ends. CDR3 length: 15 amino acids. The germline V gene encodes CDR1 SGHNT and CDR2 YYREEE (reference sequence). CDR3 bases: TGTGCCAGCAGCTTGGGGGGGCCCCTGAACACTGAAGCTTTCTTT. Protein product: CASSLGGPLNTEAFF.

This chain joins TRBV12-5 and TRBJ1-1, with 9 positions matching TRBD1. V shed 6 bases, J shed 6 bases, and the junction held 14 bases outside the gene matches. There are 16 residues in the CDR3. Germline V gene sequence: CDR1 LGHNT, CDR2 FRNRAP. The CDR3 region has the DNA TGTGCTAGTGGGGGACAGGGAACCTTTGAGGGGGCTGAAGCTTTCTTT. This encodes CASGGQGTFEGAEAFF.

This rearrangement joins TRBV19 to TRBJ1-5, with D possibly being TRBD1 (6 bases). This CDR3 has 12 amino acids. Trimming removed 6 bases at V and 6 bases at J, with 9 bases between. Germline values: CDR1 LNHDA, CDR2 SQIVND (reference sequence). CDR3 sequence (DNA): TGTGCCAGTAGCATCAGGGGTCAGCCCCAGCATTTT. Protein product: CASSIRGQPQHF.

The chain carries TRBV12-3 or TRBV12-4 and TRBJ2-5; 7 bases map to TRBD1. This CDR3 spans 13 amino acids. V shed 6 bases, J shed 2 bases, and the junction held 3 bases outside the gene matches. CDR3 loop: CASRMTGQETQYF. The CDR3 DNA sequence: TGTGCCAGCAGAATGACAGGGCAAGAGACCCAGTACTTC.